One and the same sample provided the 27 T cell receptor beta chains below, sequenced in a study of cytomegalovirus exposure and HLA in healthy donors. The study ran its PCR with 60 Vbeta and 13 Jbeta primers. Sequencing was performed with immunoSEQ multiplex PCR; in TCRdb, only in-frame clones are kept and a portion is missing. The sample yields around 220,000 clones, about 70% seen once. The sample consisted of PBMCs. These receptors came from a woman aged 25 to 39 in good health and CMV-seronegative.

This clone was counted a few times. CDR3 in DNA: TGTGCCACCAGCAGAGATTGGGCGTTACAAGAGACCCAGTACTTC. Residues: CATSRDWALQETQYF. The gene calls are TRBV15 and TRBJ2-5; D remains ambiguous. V lost 0 bases to trimming and J lost 2 bases, with 10 bases between them. CDR1 is LNHNV and CDR2 is YYDKDF in the germline V gene (reference sequence). The CDR3 length is 15 residues. The full variable domain, rest sourced from reference TRBV15 and TRBJ2-5, is DAMVIQNPRYQVTQFGKPVTLSCSQTLNHNVMYWYQQKSSQAPKLLFHYYDKDFNNEADTPDNFQSRRPNTSFCFLDIRSPGLGDTAMYLCATSRDWALQETQYFGPGTRLLVL.

The V gene is TRBV27, the J gene TRBJ2-1; 16 bases line up with TRBD2. Germline lookup yields CDR1 MNHEY and CDR2 SMNVEV (reference sequence). V gave up 3 bases and J gave up 1 base; unmatched junction bases: 3. The CDR3 extends over 18 amino acids. CDR3 DNA sequence: TGTGCCAGCAGTTTGGGACTAGCGGGAGGGGGTTCCTACAATGAGCAGTTCTTC. It yields the protein CASSLGLAGGGSYNEQFF.

This chain links TRBV5-4 with TRBJ2-7; possibly TRBD1 for D (6 bases). Germline V gene data show CDR1 as SGHNT and CDR2 as YYREEE (reference sequence). This CDR3 region has 13 residues. The V gene lost 0 bases and the J gene lost 5 bases, with 9 bases spanning the gap. The CDR3 region is CASSLDRDNEQYF. The CDR3, as DNA: TGTGCCAGCAGCTTGGACAGGGATAACGAGCAGTACTTC.

This chain connects TRBV15 to TRBJ2-2; D perhaps matches TRBD2 (5 bases). This CDR3 region has 14 residues. The V and J ends lost 1 base and 11 bases respectively, with 14 bases between them. CDR1 and CDR2 from the germline V gene are LNHNV and YYDKDF (reference sequence). CDR3 sequence reads: CATSRGRAGGELFF. CDR3 in DNA: TGTGCCACCAGCAGAGGGCGTGCGGGCGGAGAGCTGTTTTTT.

The rearrangement uses TRBV6-6 and TRBJ1-4; no clear D gene. The germline CDR1 and CDR2 sequences are MNHNY and SVGAGI (reference sequence). The CDR3 consists of 15 residues. V was pared by 6 bases and J by 3 bases, with 14 bases between. Written as DNA, the CDR3 is TGTGCCAGCAGCCTCTTCCAGCGATCTAATGAAAAACTGTTTTTT. Translating it yields CASSLFQRSNEKLFF.

This clone has a handful of counts. The chain employs TRBV19 and TRBJ2-7; D is perhaps TRBD2 (6 bases). V lost 5 bases and J lost 1, with 15 bases in between. CDR1 LNHDA and CDR2 SQIVND come from the germline V gene (reference sequence). This CDR3 has 15 amino acids. CDR3 bases: TGTGCCAGTAGTCCTAGATGGAGGGGTTCCTACGAGCAGTACTTC. It specifies CASSPRWRGSYEQYF.

This sequence joins TRBV6-5 and TRBJ1-2, with 8 bases lining up with TRBD1. The V segment lost 7 bases and the J segment 4 bases; nucleotides outside the gene matches: 5. There are 13 residues in the CDR3. Germline values: CDR1 MNHEY, CDR2 SVGAGI. DNA of the CDR3: TGTGCCAGCACCGGAGACAGGGGCTATGGCTACACCTTC. Translated: CASTGDRGYGYTF.

The chain combines TRBV5-6 with TRBJ2-4, with D possibly TRBD2 on 6 matching bases. V lost 4 bases and J lost 0, with 17 bases in between. The germline V gene encodes CDR1 SGHDT and CDR2 YYEEEE. This CDR3 spans 17 amino acids. Here the CDR3 DNA reads TGTGCCAGCAGCACCTGGGGGGACCAGATAGCCAAAAACATTCAGTACTTC. This encodes CASSTWGDQIAKNIQYF.

The chain has TRBV5-4 and TRBJ2-1; the D is unclear. Between the trimmed V and J ends, which lost 0 bases and 9 bases, there was a span of 16 bases. Germline lookup yields CDR1 SGHNT and CDR2 YYREEE (reference sequence). The CDR3 totals 15 residues. The CDR3 coding sequence is TGTGCCAGCAGCTTGGGTGGTTTGTCTAGTGGTGAGCAGTTCTTC. This encodes CASSLGGLSSGEQFF. The full variable domain, with the rest looked up from reference TRBV5-4 and TRBJ2-1, is ETGVTQSPTHLIKTRGQQVTLRCSSQSGHNTVSWYQQALGQGPQFIFQYYREEENGRGNFPPRFSGLQFPNYSSELNVNALELDDSALYLCASSLGGLSSGEQFFGPGTRLTVL.

The chain combines TRBV30 with TRBJ1-6; possibly TRBD1 for D (6 bases). Germline lookup yields CDR1 GTSNPN and CDR2 SVGIG (reference sequence). V lost 3 bases and J lost 1, with 16 bases in between. This CDR3 is built from 17 residues. The CDR3 DNA reads as TGTGCCTGGAGAGCTGGACAGCTTGCTTCCTATAATTCACCCCTCCACTTT. Its translation is CAWRAGQLASYNSPLHF.

This clone was detected once. The V and J genes are TRBV12-5 and TRBJ1-5, with TRBD1 matching over 11 bases. Germline lookup yields CDR1 LGHNT and CDR2 FRNRAP. After removal of 6 bases from V and 1 base from J, the junction contained 11 bases not matched to a gene. The CDR3 has 18 residues. The CDR3: CASGRDRGLSISNQPQHF. The CDR3, as DNA: TGTGCTAGTGGCCGGGACAGGGGGTTATCAATAAGCAATCAGCCCCAGCATTTT.

CDR3 in DNA: TGCAGCGTTGATGCGGGCACGAACACCGGGGAGCTGTTTTTT. Its protein is CSVDAGTNTGELFF. The gene calls are TRBV29-1 and TRBJ2-2; tentative D call: TRBD2 (5 bases). Germline V gene lookup returns CDR1 SQVTM and CDR2 ANQGSEA. The CDR3 is made up of 14 amino acids. Trimming left V 3 bases short and J 0 bases short, with 8 bases between.

The chain combines TRBV6-6 with TRBJ2-1, with unresolved D. Between the trimmed V and J ends, which lost 5 bases and 3 bases, there was a span of 8 bases. The CDR3 runs 13 residues. CDR1 is MNHNY and CDR2 is SVGAGI in the germline V gene (reference sequence). CDR3 in DNA: TGTGCCAGCAGTGCCTCGGGCTACAATGAGCAGTTCTTC. The encoded protein is CASSASGYNEQFF.

The rearrangement uses TRBV30 and TRBJ1-6; D gene unclear. This CDR3 is built from 13 residues. Germline assignment: CDR1 GTSNPN and CDR2 SVGIG (reference sequence). V was trimmed by 4 bases and J by 8 bases, leaving 12 bases between them. Here the CDR3 reads CAWTPTRDSPLHF. CDR3 in DNA: TGTGCCTGGACCCCTACGAGGGATTCACCCCTCCACTTT.

This clone was observed a single time. The CDR3 loop is CASSRGQGSRTEAFF. DNA of the CDR3: TGTGCCAGCAGCCGAGGCCAGGGATCGAGGACTGAAGCTTTCTTT. This chain joins TRBV11-2 and TRBJ1-1; a weak D match, TRBD1 (5 bases). This CDR3 spans 15 amino acids. Germline-derived CDR1 and CDR2 are SGHAT and FQNNGV. The V and J ends lost 5 bases and 5 bases respectively, with 18 bases between them.

This rearrangement joins TRBV25-1 to TRBJ2-2; TRBD2 might be the D (5 bases). Deletions cut 1 base from V and 1 base from J, with 10 bases between. Germline V CDR1 and CDR2: MGHDK, SYGVNS. The CDR3 is made up of 16 amino acids. CDR3 sequence: CASSELIAKNTGELFF. DNA of the CDR3: TGTGCCAGCAGTGAATTGATAGCGAAGAACACCGGGGAGCTGTTTTTT.

The chain links TRBV21-1 to TRBJ1-2; the listed D gene, TRBD1, was not tested against the DNA. TRBV21-1 represents a pseudogene. The CDR3 has 16 residues. The CDR3 DNA follows: TGTGCCAGCAGCAGGGACCCAGGGGGCGAAAACTATGGCTACACCTTC. Protein product: CASSRDPGGENYGYTF.

On this clone: The sample contains more than one DNA sequence encoding this CDR3. This chain links TRBV18 with TRBJ2-7; D perhaps matches TRBD1 (7 bases). Germline lookup yields CDR1 KGHSH and CDR2 LQKENI. V lost 4 bases and J lost 6, with 25 bases in between. There are 17 residues in the CDR3. CDR3 loop: CASSLHGGQTGLSEQYF. In nucleotides, the CDR3 is TGTGCCAGCTCACTCCACGGGGGACAGACGGGACTGAGCGAGCAGTACTTC.

This clone turned up a few times. The chain combines TRBV11-2 with TRBJ2-2; 8 bases agree with TRBD1. The CDR3 covers 17 residues. The germline V gene has CDR1 SGHAT and CDR2 FQNNGV. Losses at the gene ends were 5 bases for V and 6 bases for J; bases not matched to a gene: 14. The CDR3 DNA reads TGTGCCAGCAGCACGGGACAGGTAGCGCGAACTGCCGGGGAGCTGTTTTTT. This gives the protein CASSTGQVARTAGELFF.

The CDR3 sequence is CAISEGDRDPYGYTF. The CDR3 DNA is TGTGCCATCAGTGAAGGGGACAGGGACCCCTATGGCTACACCTTC. V usage is TRBV10-3 and J usage is TRBJ1-2; 9 nucleotides align to TRBD1. Germline V CDR1 and CDR2: ENHRY, SYGVKD. CDR3 length equals 15 residues. The V gene end was trimmed by 3 bases and the J gene end by 4 bases; junction bases not matched to a gene: 6.

This clone was detected ten times or more. The chain is built from TRBV7-9 and TRBJ2-7; weak D call: TRBD2 (6 bases). V shed 2 bases and J shed 7 bases, with 9 bases lying between them. From germline, CDR1 is SEHNR and CDR2 FQNEAQ (reference sequence). This CDR3 has 12 amino acids. The CDR3 bases are TGTGCCAGCAGCTTACAGGCGGGGGAGCAGTACTTC. This codes for CASSLQAGEQYF.

The chain links TRBV21-1 to TRBJ1-2. TRBV21-1 is tagged as a pseudogene. This CDR3 is built from 14 residues. In DNA form, the CDR3 reads TGTGCCAGCAGCAAAGATGGCGGGGACTATGGCTACACCTTC. Protein: CASSKDGGDYGYTF.

The genes are TRBV2 and TRBJ2-1; 9 bases agree with TRBD1. The CDR3 contains 14 residues. Looked up from germline, CDR1 is SNHLY and CDR2 is FYNNEI. Unmatched junction bases numbered 7, after V lost 6 bases and J lost 7 bases. The DNA of the CDR3 is TGTGCCAGCAGGACCCCGACAGGGGGAAATGAGCAGTTCTTC. Its translation is CASRTPTGGNEQFF.

This clone occurred once. The chain uses TRBV2 and TRBJ2-2; TRBD2 matches 13 bases. V shed 5 bases, J shed 2 bases, and the junction held 8 bases outside the gene matches. The CDR3 totals 18 residues. In germline, CDR1 is SNHLY, CDR2 FYNNEI. The CDR3 DNA is TGTGCCAGCAGTACTAGCGGGAGGGCCCCCATAAACACCGGGGAGCTGTTTTTT. This codes for CASSTSGRAPINTGELFF.

This chain connects TRBV11-3 to TRBJ1-5, with 10 bases aligning to TRBD1. With 0 bases clipped from V and 0 bases from J, the junction kept 5 bases outside the gene matches. This CDR3 has 18 amino acids. Per the germline V gene, CDR1 is SGHNT and CDR2 is YENEEA. The CDR3 region has the DNA TGTGCCAGCAGCTTAGAGGGGGACAGGGGTTATAGCAATCAGCCCCAGCATTTT. Translation: CASSLEGDRGYSNQPQHF.

V and J are TRBV10-3 and TRBJ2-5; 9 bases fit TRBD1. The V gene end was trimmed by 3 bases and the J gene end by 3 bases; junction bases not matched to a gene: 8. Germline V gene sequence: CDR1 ENHRY, CDR2 SYGVKD. The CDR3 contains 16 residues. CDR3 sequence reads: CAISEAGTGLEETQYF. The CDR3 region has the DNA TGTGCCATCAGTGAAGCCGGGACAGGGTTGGAAGAGACCCAGTACTTC.

CDR3 amino acids: CAWSVLRAARDYGYTF. The CDR3 region has the DNA TGTGCCTGGAGTGTACTTAGGGCTGCCAGGGACTATGGCTACACCTTC. The chain recombines TRBV30 with TRBJ1-2; tentatively, D is TRBD1 (5 bases). This CDR3 is 16 amino acids long. Per the germline V gene, CDR1 is GTSNPN and CDR2 is SVGIG (reference sequence). Trimming removed 0 bases at V and 3 bases at J, with 17 bases between.